The 9 T cell receptor beta chains reported below all come from one sample, sequenced in a study of T cell responses to AZD1222 COVID-19 vaccine. Using immunoSEQ multiplex PCR, the repertoire was profiled, and TCRdb retains in-frame clones only, with some absent. The sample lists 150,000 or so clones, around 88% occurring once. The specimen was peripheral blood, collected on day 0 of AZD1222 vaccination. The source is an adult in good health.

The genes are TRBV7-2 and TRBJ1-4, with a tentative D call TRBD1 (6 bases). This CDR3 contains 16 residues. V gave up 7 bases and J gave up 7 bases, with 22 bases separating them. Germline CDR1 reads SGHTA; CDR2 reads FQGNSA. The CDR3: CASNPGGSGGGEKLFF. DNA of the CDR3: TGTGCCAGCAACCCCGGGGGGAGCGGAGGGGGTGAAAAACTGTTTTTT. The full variable domain, completed using reference TRBV7-2 and TRBJ1-4, is GAGVSQSPSNKVTEKGKDVELRCDPISGHTALYWYRQSLGQGLEFLIYFQGNSAPDKSGLPSDRFSAERTGGSVSTLTIQRTQQEDSAVYLCASNPGGSGGGEKLFFGSGTQLSVL.

DNA of the CDR3: TGTGCCAGCAGCTTATCCGGGACATCGACCCTCCACTTT. It is translated as CASSLSGTSTLHF. The chain recombines TRBV7-2 with TRBJ1-6, with D tentatively TRBD1 (6 bases). Germline CDR1 SGHTA, CDR2 FQGNSA. V lost 2 bases and J 14 bases, leaving 13 bases between the germline ends. This CDR3 is built from 13 residues.

The J gene is TRBJ1-2, the V gene TRBV5-4; D unclear. There are 14 residues in the CDR3. V was shortened by 0 bases and J by 4 bases, with 10 bases between the two germline ends. The V gene's germline CDR1 is SGHNT and CDR2 YYREEE (reference sequence). CDR3 nucleotides: TGTGCCAGCAGCTTGGCCTTGGCCAGCTATGGCTACACCTTC. Its translation is CASSLALASYGYTF.

This clone was observed a few times. The CDR3: CAWSRGLAAAYNEQFF. The CDR3, as DNA: TGTGCCTGGAGTCGCGGACTAGCGGCCGCCTACAATGAGCAGTTCTTC. The chain employs TRBV30 and TRBJ2-1, with 10 bases aligning to TRBD2. CDR3 length: 16 amino acids. With 2 bases clipped from V and 2 bases from J, the junction kept 6 bases outside the gene matches. Germline V gene lookup returns CDR1 GTSNPN and CDR2 SVGIG (reference sequence).

The CDR3 here is CASSPTGGGQPQHF. The CDR3, as DNA: TGTGCCAGCAGCCCTACAGGGGGCGGACAGCCCCAGCATTTT. The chain joins TRBV6-2 or TRBV6-3 to TRBJ1-5, with 9 bases identical to TRBD1. CDR3 length: 14 amino acids. Germline CDR1 MNHEY, CDR2 SVGEGT. The J segment lost 7 bases and the V segment lost 6 bases, leaving 7 bases of the junction unmatched.

This clone was recorded only once. J is TRBJ2-7 and V is TRBV2, with 8 bases identical to TRBD1. The CDR3 extends over 14 amino acids. Germline V gene sequence: CDR1 SNHLY, CDR2 FYNNEI. V shed 6 bases and J 6 bases; nucleotides not matched to a gene: 10. CDR3 sequence (DNA): TGTGCCAGCAGCTTCGACAGGGGCCCCCTCGAGCAGTACTTC. It specifies CASSFDRGPLEQYF.

V is TRBV5-1 and J is TRBJ2-1; no clear D gene. This CDR3 is 16 amino acids long. The ends were cut back, 3 bases at V and 7 bases at J, with 20 bases in the middle. Germline assignment: CDR1 SGHRS and CDR2 YFSETQ. CDR3 residues: CASSWGPGGPENEQFF. DNA of the CDR3: TGCGCCAGCAGCTGGGGTCCGGGCGGCCCCGAAAATGAGCAGTTCTTC. Full variable domain (outside the CDR3, taken from reference TRBV5-1 and TRBJ2-1): KAGVTQTPRYLIKTRGQQVTLSCSPISGHRSVSWYQQTPGQGLQFLFEYFSETQRNKGNFPGRFSGRQFSNSRSEMNVSTLELGDSALYLCASSWGPGGPENEQFFGPGTRLTVL.

The V gene is TRBV6-5, the J gene TRBJ2-5, with TRBD2 identical over 8 bases. This CDR3 comprises 14 residues. The V segment lost 6 bases and the J segment 5 bases; nucleotides outside the gene matches: 8. The germline gives CDR1 MNHEY, CDR2 SVGAGI. The CDR3 sequence: CASSQRGLHETQYF. The CDR3 coding sequence is TGTGCCAGCAGCCAGCGGGGGCTCCACGAGACCCAGTACTTC.

This sequence joins TRBV7-6 and TRBJ2-7, with TRBD2 as a possible D gene (6 bases). The CDR3 is 15 amino acids. Trimming left V 5 bases short and J 2 bases short, with 16 bases between. The germline CDR1 and CDR2 sequences are SGHVS and FNYEAQ. The CDR3 bases are TGTGCCAGCAGCCTCGGTGGGGGGTCCCCCTACGAGCAGTACTTC. Translating gives CASSLGGGSPYEQYF.